These T cell receptor beta chains were read from a single sample in a study of cytomegalovirus exposure and HLA in healthy donors. Measured with immunoSEQ multiplex PCR; TCRdb has only the in-frame clones, and not every one. Among roughly 220,000 clones listed, 80% to 85% were seen once. The material sequenced was PBMCs. Every receptor here comes from a woman aged 40 to 49 in good health and CMV-seronegative. Each CDR3 is given with its conserved first and last residue. The D gene is left open where the match is weak. Size values are once, few and many counts, or a class for expanded clones, and some rows have none.

cdr3_aa cdr3_nt d_call v_call clone_size j_call
CASSVVPRPSGETQYF TGTGCCAGCAGCGTAGTTCCCCGGCCTAGCGGGGAGACCCAGTACTTC TRBD2 TRBV9 NA TRBJ2-5
CASSPRGFDTDTQYF TGTGCCAGCAGCCCCAGAGGTTTTGACACAGATACGCAGTATTTT NA TRBV7-9 NA TRBJ2-3
CASSAILATYNEQFF TGTGCCAGCAGCGCAATACTAGCAACCTACAATGAGCAGTTCTTC NA TRBV9 NA TRBJ2-1
CASSPRGTSGYTF TGTGCCAGTAGCCCCCGAGGGACTAGCGGCTACACCTTC NA TRBV19 NA TRBJ1-2
CASSLDGTVRRFF TGTGCCAGCAGCTTAGACGGGACAGTCCGGCGGTTCTTC TRBD1 TRBV7-8 NA TRBJ2-1
CASSEMASGSSYNEQFF TGTGCCAGCAGTGAAATGGCTAGCGGTAGCTCCTACAATGAGCAGTTCTTC TRBD2 TRBV2 NA TRBJ2-1
CASSSREGGYYNEQFF TGTGCCAGCTCCTCGCGTGAGGGAGGATACTACAATGAGCAGTTCTTC NA TRBV18 NA TRBJ2-1
CASSIGTSGKDEQYF TGTGCCAGTAGTATCGGGACTAGCGGGAAAGACGAGCAGTACTTC TRBD2 TRBV19 NA TRBJ2-7
CASSSSGTGDDYGYTF TGTGCCAGCAGTTCCTCCGGGACAGGGGATGACTATGGCTACACCTTC TRBD1 TRBV27 NA TRBJ1-2
CSVAQSYNEQFF TGCAGCGTTGCACAAAGCTACAATGAGCAGTTCTTC NA TRBV29-1 NA TRBJ2-1
CATSRGTGGMQPQHF TGTGCCACCAGCAGAGGGACAGGGGGTATGCAGCCCCAGCATTTT TRBD1 TRBV15 NA TRBJ1-5
CSVPQPDYGYTF TGCAGCGTTCCCCAACCAGATTATGGCTACACCTTC NA TRBV29-1 once TRBJ1-2
CASSFGQGLYEQYF TGTGCCAGCAGTTTCGGACAGGGGCTCTACGAGCAGTACTTC TRBD1 TRBV27 NA TRBJ2-7
CASSSGQGATNEKLFF TGTGCCAGCAGCTCCGGACAGGGGGCTACTAATGAAAAACTGTTTTTT TRBD1 TRBV7-9 NA TRBJ1-4
CASYGGTGSSYEQYF TGTGCCAGCTACGGAGGGACAGGCAGCTCCTACGAGCAGTACTTC TRBD1 TRBV28 NA TRBJ2-7
CASRETSLSYNEQFF TGTGCCAGCAGGGAGACTAGCCTTTCCTACAATGAGCAGTTCTTC TRBD2 TRBV2 NA TRBJ2-1
CASSLFSGGSYEQYF TGTGCCAGCAGTTTATTCTCAGGGGGCTCCTACGAGCAGTACTTC TRBD1 TRBV27 NA TRBJ2-7
CAIRGDNEQFF TGTGCCATCAGGGGCGACAATGAGCAGTTCTTC NA TRBV10-3 NA TRBJ2-1
CASGGIGVNIQYF TGCGCCAGCGGCGGTATAGGGGTCAACATTCAGTACTTC NA TRBV10-2 NA TRBJ2-4
CASSATGLAGAYDEETQYF TGTGCCAGCAGTGCAACGGGACTAGCGGGAGCTTATGATGAGGAGACCCAGTACTTC TRBD2 TRBV6-1 few TRBJ2-5
CASSLLAGPLLAGELFF TGTGCCAGCAGCTTACTAGCGGGTCCCCTCTTGGCCGGGGAGCTGTTTTTT TRBD2 TRBV7-9 NA TRBJ2-2
CASSEQRLVQETQYF TGTGCCAGCAGTGAACAAAGACTGGTCCAAGAGACCCAGTACTTC NA TRBV2 NA TRBJ2-5
CASSAGTANTEAFF TGCGCCAGCAGCGCCGGGACAGCGAACACTGAAGCTTTCTTT TRBD1 TRBV5-1 once TRBJ1-1
CASRRGGTGYTEQYF TGTGCCAGCAGGAGAGGCGGGACAGGGTATACCGAGCAGTACTTC TRBD1 TRBV7-2 NA TRBJ2-7
CASSDSSDTQYF TGTGCCAGCAGTGACTCGTCAGATACGCAGTATTTT NA TRBV2 NA TRBJ2-3
CASSYLWQTNTGELFF TGTGCCAGCAGTTACTTGTGGCAGACAAACACCGGGGAGCTGTTTTTT NA TRBV6-6 NA TRBJ2-2
CASSPGTGPVGSYEQYF TGCGCCAGCAGCCCCGGGACAGGCCCTGTGGGGTCCTACGAGCAGTACTTC TRBD1 TRBV5-1 NA TRBJ2-7
CASGRTRYYEQYF TGTGCCAGCGGAAGGACTAGATACTACGAGCAGTACTTC TRBD2 TRBV27 NA TRBJ2-7
CASSDDPRARVYNSPLHF TGTGCCAGCAGTGATGACCCTAGGGCCAGGGTCTATAATTCACCCCTCCACTTT NA TRBV2 NA TRBJ1-6
CSVPRPQGGYTF TGCAGCGTACCTAGGCCCCAGGGTGGCTACACCTTC NA TRBV29-1 NA TRBJ1-2
CASTGQLNTEAFF TGTGCCAGCACGGGACAGTTGAACACTGAAGCTTTCTTT TRBD1 TRBV28 NA TRBJ1-1
CASSYQRQPQHF TGTGCCAGCAGCTATCAGAGGCAGCCCCAGCATTTT NA TRBV5-8 NA TRBJ1-5
CASSLAIIGTGYYEQYF TGCGCCAGCAGCTTGGCCATTATCGGGACAGGCTACTACGAGCAGTACTTC TRBD1 TRBV5-1 once TRBJ2-7
CSVSTGIGGYTF TGCAGCGTTTCAACAGGGATAGGAGGCTACACCTTC NA TRBV29-1 NA TRBJ1-2
CASSLRTQIGYGYTF TGCGCCAGCAGCCTCAGGACTCAAATCGGGTATGGCTACACCTTC NA TRBV5-1 NA TRBJ1-2
CSVEDWRGSSYEQYF TGCAGCGTTGAAGATTGGAGGGGATCCAGCTACGAGCAGTACTTC NA TRBV29-1 once TRBJ2-7
CASKHGEYTEAFF TGTGCCAGCAAGCATGGGGAGTACACTGAAGCTTTCTTT NA TRBV25-1 NA TRBJ1-1
CASSDSVAGEANEQFF TGTGCCAGCAGTGACTCCGTAGCGGGAGAGGCTAATGAGCAGTTCTTC TRBD2 TRBV6-4 NA TRBJ2-1
CASSPPGLAGGFTDTQYF TGTGCCAGCTCACCTCCGGGACTAGCGGGAGGCTTCACAGATACGCAGTATTTT TRBD2 TRBV18 NA TRBJ2-3
CSVRGGKNYEQYF TGCAGCGTAAGGGGGGGGAAAAACTACGAGCAGTACTTC NA TRBV29-1 NA TRBJ2-7